This TCR beta chain comes out of a study of cytomegalovirus exposure and HLA in healthy donors. Overall study: Early release data held 75 million to 90 million unique TCRs from HLA-typed donors.

This clone has a handful of counts. What it recognizes is unknown. The CDR3 consists of 15 residues. Trimming cost V 8 bases and J 2 bases; bases outside gene matches: 5. The germline gives CDR1 MNHNS, CDR2 SASEGT. The study ran its PCR with 60 Vbeta and 13 Jbeta primers. Only in-frame clones appear in the TCRdb table, and some are missing; sequencing was by immunoSEQ multiplex PCR. The sample includes around 170,000 clones, 84% of them seen just once. Whole-study results and caveats: Most subjects had HLA-A and HLA-B alleles reportedly predicted accurately by TCR beta sequences. Investigators reported 150 to 200 TCR beta chains as tied to cytomegalovirus. Data from an earlier analysis indicated that most TCR beta V segments were productive either about 87% or about 30% of the time.

Sequenced input: PBMCs. The clonotype originates from a boy aged 2 to 10 in good health and CMV-seronegative. The rearrangement uses TRBV6-1 and TRBJ2-6; 8 bases are shared with TRBD1. CDR3 nucleotide sequence: TGTGCCAGCTGGCAGGGGGCGACTGGGGCCAACGTCCTGACTTTC. It translates to CASWQGATGANVLTF.